This TCR beta chain was identified during a study of cytomegalovirus exposure and HLA in healthy donors. Study-level information: Unique TCR beta sequences numbering some 120 million came from 150 million to 200 million T cells in an earlier analysis. General study points: When the data were analyzed later, several of the most significant clusters appeared to be linked to common viral pathogens. Another analysis was done later, and it associated 16,951 TCR beta sequences with HLA alleles at 0.05 false discovery rate.

Trimming shortened V by 3 bases and J by 4 bases, and 10 bases separated the two germline ends. There are 14 residues in the CDR3. CDR1 is KGHSH and CDR2 is LQKENI in the germline V gene. A multiplex PCR was run with 60 Vbeta primers and 13 Jbeta primers. The repertoire was sequenced with immunoSEQ multiplex PCR; TCRdb's copy has only in-frame clones and lacks some. The table includes about 140,000 clones, about 80% detected once. Concerning this clone: Its target is not known.

Every donor was a healthy person donating bone marrow. The receptor was isolated from a woman in her twenties or thirties in good health and CMV-seronegative. This chain links TRBV18 with TRBJ1-5; TRBD1 is a possible D gene (6 bases). Sequencing was performed on PBMCs. CDR3 region: CASSPDSLNQPQHF. The CDR3 DNA follows: TGTGCCAGCTCACCGGACAGTCTAAATCAGCCCCAGCATTTT.